The 14 T cell receptor beta chains presented below share a single source sample, sequenced in a study of human T cells and chemical hapten exposure. Time point of the sample: pre-sensitization, week 0. Treatment in this sample: therapeutic diphenylcyclopropenone sensitization with weekly scalp DPC. Each CDR3 protein is one row after TCRdb ran MiXCR on the RACE reads. This table has some 84,000 distinct CDR3 sequences, around 7.9% appearing once. This specimen consisted of whole blood, obtained in connection with sensitization to the hapten diphenylcyclopropenone (DPC). The source is a man between 40 and 49 years old with alopecia areata. Some clones in this sample may be carry-over from other donors' samples.

Many counts were recorded for this clonotype. The rearrangement uses TRBV29-1 and TRBJ1-1; 7 nucleotides line up with TRBD1. CDR1 and CDR2 (germline): SQVTM, ANQGSEA. The V segment lost 8 bases and the J segment 2 bases; nucleotides outside the gene matches: 5. This CDR3 spans 12 amino acids. CDR3: CSSRDSNTEAFF. For the CDR3, the DNA is TGCAGCAGCCGGGACAGCAACACTGAAGCTTTCTTT.

This clonotype was detected only a few times. The chain uses TRBV5-4 and TRBJ2-2; D not resolved. The CDR3 loop spans 15 amino acids. The V and J ends lost 3 bases and 3 bases respectively, with 12 bases between them. Germline-derived CDR1 and CDR2 are SGHNT and YYREEE (reference sequence). The CDR3 sequence is CASSSNPRDTGELFF. DNA for the CDR3: TGTGCCAGCAGCTCCAACCCCCGGGACACCGGGGAGCTGTTTTTT.

This chain joins TRBV14 and TRBJ2-7; 7 positions agree with TRBD2. The ends lost 2 bases at V and 5 bases at J; junction bases unmatched: 12. The germline gives CDR1 SGHDN, CDR2 FVKESK. CDR3 length equals 16 residues. In nucleotides, the CDR3 is TGTGCCAGCAGCCAACTCTCTAGCGGCCCGCGCCACGAGCAGTACTTC. Amino acids: CASSQLSSGPRHEQYF.

This rearrangement joins TRBV4-1 to TRBJ2-7; 10 bases match TRBD1. Germline values: CDR1 MGHRA, CDR2 YSYEKL. J gave up 4 bases and V 1 base, and 4 bases lay outside the gene matches. The CDR3 length is 15 residues. The CDR3 DNA reads TGCGCCAGCAGCCAAGGCGACAGGGGGCCGTACGAGCAGTACGTC. Translating it yields CASSQGDRGPYEQYV.

The V call is TRBV6-5, the J call TRBJ2-7, with TRBD1 matching over 9 bases. This CDR3 contains 16 residues. Germline assignment: CDR1 MNHEY and CDR2 SVGAGI. With 6 bases clipped from V and 3 bases from J, the junction kept 12 bases outside the gene matches. In DNA form, the CDR3 reads TGTGCCAGCAGCTCGTACGGGACAGGGACTTTCTACGAGCAGTACGTC. Translated, it gives CASSSYGTGTFYEQYV.

CDR3 DNA sequence: TGTGCCTGGCGACGGGAGGTCGCCTACAATGAGCAGTTCTTC. Translating gives CAWRREVAYNEQFF. The rearrangement uses TRBV30 and TRBJ2-1; 7 nucleotides match TRBD2. The CDR3 loop spans 14 amino acids. Trimming took 5 bases from V and 2 from J; bases not matched to a gene: 6. Per the germline V gene, CDR1 is GTSNPN and CDR2 is SVGIG (reference sequence). Full variable domain (rest looked up from reference TRBV30 and TRBJ2-1): SQTIHQWPATLVQPVGSPLSLECTVEGTSNPNLYWYRQAAGRGLQLLFYSVGIGQISSEVPQNLSASRPQDRQFILSSKKLLLSDSGFYLCAWRREVAYNEQFFGPGTRLTVL.

This clonotype was detected a few times. This chain uses TRBV29-1 with TRBJ1-1, with D possibly matching TRBD1 (5 bases). The V end lost 4 bases, the J end lost 2 bases, and 8 bases lay between the germline ends. The germline gives CDR1 SQVTM, CDR2 ANQGSEA. The CDR3 spans 12 residues. CDR3 coding DNA: TGCAGCGTTGTGGGACCTAACACTGAAGCTTTCTTT. This translates into CSVVGPNTEAFF.

The chain recombines TRBV10-3 with TRBJ2-3; D may be TRBD1 or TRBD2 (5 bases each). Germline loops: CDR1 ENHRY, CDR2 SYGVKD. CDR3 length: 14 amino acids. The V and J ends lost 6 bases and 6 bases respectively, with 16 bases between them. CDR3 DNA sequence: TGTGCCATCAGGGGGACCACTGGGCCGGATACGCAGTATTTT. This gives the protein CAIRGTTGPDTQYF.

This clonotype was counted a few times. V and J are TRBV10-3 and TRBJ2-7; tentative D call: TRBD2 (6 bases). This CDR3 has 12 amino acids. V was cut by 8 bases and J by 2 bases, with 10 bases left in between. Germline values: CDR1 ENHRY, CDR2 SYGVKD. The CDR3 bases are TGTGCCATCGGCGCGGGGACCTACGAGCAGTACGTC. Protein: CAIGAGTYEQYV.

This clonotype was found many times. The chain couples TRBV6-1 to TRBJ2-2; D call uncertain. Deletions cut 3 bases from V and 2 bases from J, with 10 bases between. Germline V lookup: CDR1 MNHNS, CDR2 SASEGT. CDR3 size: 15 residues. CDR3 residues: CASSDRPFNTGELFF. The CDR3 nucleotides read TGTGCCAGCAGTGACAGACCGTTCAACACCGGGGAGCTGTTTTTT.

V usage is TRBV18 and J usage is TRBJ2-3; unclear D gene. CDR3 length equals 14 residues. V dropped 5 bases and J dropped 6 bases, with 15 bases sitting between them. CDR1 KGHSH and CDR2 LQKENI come from the germline V gene. Written as DNA, the CDR3 is TGTGCCAGCTCAGACGGATCCAAGGAGGATACGCAGTATTTT. Protein sequence: CASSDGSKEDTQYF.

Ten or more counts support this clonotype. The CDR3 reads CASSQAYRYNEQFF. The CDR3 DNA is TGTGCCAGCAGCCAAGCTTACAGATACAATGAGCAGTTCTTC. This chain links TRBV3-1 with TRBJ2-1; D is uncertain. Germline V gene lookup returns CDR1 LGHDT and CDR2 YNNKEL (reference sequence). With 1 base removed from V and 4 bases from J, the gap between germline ends came to 8 bases. The CDR3 extends over 14 amino acids.

The rearrangement joins TRBV5-6 to TRBJ2-5; a possible D gene is TRBD2 (6 bases). Germline V gene sequence: CDR1 SGHDT, CDR2 YYEEEE. This CDR3 comprises 14 residues. Trimming removed 2 bases from V and 5 bases from J, with 13 bases in between. In DNA, the CDR3 is TGTGCCAGCAGCTTCCTGGCGGGACTGGAGACCCAGTACTTC. Its translation is CASSFLAGLETQYF. Looking up the rest from reference TRBV5-6 and TRBJ2-5 gives the full variable domain: DAGVTQSPTHLIKTRGQQVTLRCSPKSGHDTVSWYQQALGQGPQFIFQYYEEEERQRGNFPDRFSGHQFPNYSSELNVNALLLGDSALYLCASSFLAGLETQYFGPGTRLLVL.

As DNA, the CDR3 is TGCAGTGCTAGCGCCTACAGGGGGCGGGGAGATACGCAGTATTTT. Translated, it gives CSASAYRGRGDTQYF. The chain carries TRBV20-1 and TRBJ2-3; 9 bases agree with TRBD1. CDR1 is DFQATT and CDR2 is SNEGSKA in the germline V gene (reference sequence). V shed 3 bases and J 5 bases; nucleotides not matched to a gene: 9. The CDR3 has 15 residues.